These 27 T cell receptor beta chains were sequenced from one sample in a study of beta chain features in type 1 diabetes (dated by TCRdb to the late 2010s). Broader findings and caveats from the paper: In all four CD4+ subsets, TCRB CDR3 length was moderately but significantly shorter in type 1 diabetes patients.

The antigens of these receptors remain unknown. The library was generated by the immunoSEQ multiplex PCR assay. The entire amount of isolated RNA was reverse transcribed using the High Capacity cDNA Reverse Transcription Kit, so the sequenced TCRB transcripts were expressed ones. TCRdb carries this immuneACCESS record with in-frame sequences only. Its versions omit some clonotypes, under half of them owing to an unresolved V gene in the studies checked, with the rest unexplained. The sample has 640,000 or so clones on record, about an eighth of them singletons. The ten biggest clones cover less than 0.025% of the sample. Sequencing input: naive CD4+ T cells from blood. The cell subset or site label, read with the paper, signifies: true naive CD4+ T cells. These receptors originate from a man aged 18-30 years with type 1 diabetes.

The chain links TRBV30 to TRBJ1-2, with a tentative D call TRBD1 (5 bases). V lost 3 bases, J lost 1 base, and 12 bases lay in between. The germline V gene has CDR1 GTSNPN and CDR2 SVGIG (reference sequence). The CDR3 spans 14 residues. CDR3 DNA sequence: TGTGCCTGGAGCCTATGGGGGTTTAACTATGGCTACACCTTC. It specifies CAWSLWGFNYGYTF.

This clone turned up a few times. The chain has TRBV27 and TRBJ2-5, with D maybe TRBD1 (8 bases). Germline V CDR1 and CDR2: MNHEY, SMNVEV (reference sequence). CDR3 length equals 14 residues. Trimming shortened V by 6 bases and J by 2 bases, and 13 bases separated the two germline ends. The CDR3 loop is CASRVQGGQETQYF. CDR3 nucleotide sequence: TGTGCCAGCAGGGTACAGGGGGGGCAAGAGACCCAGTACTTC.

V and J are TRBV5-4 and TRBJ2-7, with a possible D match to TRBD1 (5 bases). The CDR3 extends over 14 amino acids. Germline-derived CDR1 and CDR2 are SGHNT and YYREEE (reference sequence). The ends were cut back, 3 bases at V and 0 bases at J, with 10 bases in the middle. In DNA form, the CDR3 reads TGTGCCAGCAGCTCACAGGCGCACTCCTACGAGCAGTACTTC. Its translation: CASSSQAHSYEQYF.

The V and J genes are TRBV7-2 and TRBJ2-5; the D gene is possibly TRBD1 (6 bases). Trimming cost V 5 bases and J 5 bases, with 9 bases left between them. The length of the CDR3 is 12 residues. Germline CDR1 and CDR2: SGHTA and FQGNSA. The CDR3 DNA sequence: TGTGCCAGCAGCACAGGGCCGGAGACCCAGTACTTC. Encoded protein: CASSTGPETQYF.

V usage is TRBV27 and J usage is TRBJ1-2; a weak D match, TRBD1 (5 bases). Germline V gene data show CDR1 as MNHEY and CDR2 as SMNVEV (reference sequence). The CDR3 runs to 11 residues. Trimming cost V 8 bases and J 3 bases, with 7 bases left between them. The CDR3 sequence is CASGDYYGYTF. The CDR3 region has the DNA TGTGCCAGCGGGGACTACTATGGCTACACCTTC.

CDR3 in amino acids: CASSIEAWSYNEQFF. The CDR3 bases are TGTGCCAGTAGTATAGAGGCGTGGAGTTACAATGAGCAGTTCTTC. The chain links TRBV19 to TRBJ2-1; D not resolved. Trimming pared 0 bases from V and 4 bases from J, leaving 10 bases between. Germline CDR1 reads LNHDA; CDR2 reads SQIVND (reference sequence). This CDR3 spans 15 amino acids.

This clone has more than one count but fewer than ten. The CDR3 here is CAWSVQGETAYEQYF. Here the CDR3 DNA reads TGTGCCTGGAGTGTACAAGGGGAGACAGCCTACGAGCAGTACTTC. The chain carries TRBV30 and TRBJ2-7; TRBD1 or TRBD2 may be the D gene (5 bases each). From germline, CDR1 is GTSNPN and CDR2 SVGIG (reference sequence). The V end was cut by 0 bases, the J end by 2 bases, with 14 bases between. The CDR3 sequence is 15 residues long.

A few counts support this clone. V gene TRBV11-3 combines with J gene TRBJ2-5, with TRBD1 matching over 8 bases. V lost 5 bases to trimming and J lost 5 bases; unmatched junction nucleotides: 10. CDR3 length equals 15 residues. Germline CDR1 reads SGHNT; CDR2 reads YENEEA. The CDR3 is CASSQIQGARETQYF. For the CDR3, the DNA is TGTGCCAGCAGCCAGATCCAGGGGGCTCGTGAGACCCAGTACTTC. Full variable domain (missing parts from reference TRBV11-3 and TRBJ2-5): EAGVVQSPRYKIIEKKQPVAFWCNPISGHNTLYWYLQNLGQGPELLIRYENEEAVDDSQLPKDRFSAERLKGVDSTLKIQPAELGDSAVYLCASSQIQGARETQYFGPGTRLLVL.

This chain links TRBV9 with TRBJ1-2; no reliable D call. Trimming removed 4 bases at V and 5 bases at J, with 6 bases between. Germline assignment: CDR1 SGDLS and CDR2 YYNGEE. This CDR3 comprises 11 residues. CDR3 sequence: CASSWAYGYTF. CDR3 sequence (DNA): TGTGCCAGCAGCTGGGCTTATGGCTACACCTTC.

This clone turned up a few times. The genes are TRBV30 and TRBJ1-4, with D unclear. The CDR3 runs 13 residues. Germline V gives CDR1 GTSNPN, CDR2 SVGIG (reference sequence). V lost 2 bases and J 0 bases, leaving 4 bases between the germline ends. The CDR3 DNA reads TGTGCCTGGAGTTGGACAACTAATGAAAAACTGTTTTTT. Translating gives CAWSWTTNEKLFF.

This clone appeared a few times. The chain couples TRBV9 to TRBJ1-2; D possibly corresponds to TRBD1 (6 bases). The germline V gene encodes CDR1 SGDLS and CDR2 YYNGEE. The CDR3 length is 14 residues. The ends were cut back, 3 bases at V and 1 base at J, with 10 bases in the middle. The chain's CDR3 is CASSAGDINYGYTF. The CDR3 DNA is TGTGCCAGCAGCGCGGGGGACATTAACTATGGCTACACCTTC.

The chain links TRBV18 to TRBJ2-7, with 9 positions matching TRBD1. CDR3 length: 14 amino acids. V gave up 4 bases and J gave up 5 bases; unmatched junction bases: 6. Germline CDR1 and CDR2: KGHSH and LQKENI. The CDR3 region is CASSQGQGIHEQYF. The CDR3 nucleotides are TGTGCCAGCTCACAGGGACAGGGAATACACGAGCAGTACTTC.

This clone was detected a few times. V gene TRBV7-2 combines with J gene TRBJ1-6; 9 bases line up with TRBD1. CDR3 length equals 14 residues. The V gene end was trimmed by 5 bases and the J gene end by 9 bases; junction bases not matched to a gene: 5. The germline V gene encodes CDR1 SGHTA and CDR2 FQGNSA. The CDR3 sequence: CASSLGQGSSPLHF. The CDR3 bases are TGTGCCAGCAGCCTGGGACAGGGCTCTTCACCCCTCCACTTT.

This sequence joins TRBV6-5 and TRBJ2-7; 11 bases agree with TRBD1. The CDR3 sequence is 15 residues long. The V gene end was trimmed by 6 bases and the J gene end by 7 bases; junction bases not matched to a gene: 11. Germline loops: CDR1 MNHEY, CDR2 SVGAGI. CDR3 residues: CASSVLLGQGGEQYF. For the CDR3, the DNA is TGTGCCAGCAGCGTCCTTTTGGGACAGGGGGGTGAGCAGTACTTC.

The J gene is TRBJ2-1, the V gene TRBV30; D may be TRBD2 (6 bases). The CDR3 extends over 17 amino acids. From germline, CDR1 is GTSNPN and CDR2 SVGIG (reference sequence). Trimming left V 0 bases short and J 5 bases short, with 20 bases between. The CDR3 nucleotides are TGTGCCTGGAGTGTGAGTATGCGGGGCGGACGGGACAATGAGCAGTTCTTC. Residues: CAWSVSMRGGRDNEQFF.

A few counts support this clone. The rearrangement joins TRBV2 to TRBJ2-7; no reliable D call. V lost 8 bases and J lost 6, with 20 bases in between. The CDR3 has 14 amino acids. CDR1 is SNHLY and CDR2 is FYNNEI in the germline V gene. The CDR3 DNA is TGTGCCAGCCAATCCACCGGCCCTACTACCGAGCAGTACTTC. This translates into CASQSTGPTTEQYF. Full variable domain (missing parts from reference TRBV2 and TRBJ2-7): EPEVTQTPSHQVTQMGQEVILRCVPISNHLYFYWYRQILGQKVEFLVSFYNNEISEKSEIFDDQFSVERPDGSNFTLKIRSTKLEDSAMYFCASQSTGPTTEQYFGPGTRLTVT.

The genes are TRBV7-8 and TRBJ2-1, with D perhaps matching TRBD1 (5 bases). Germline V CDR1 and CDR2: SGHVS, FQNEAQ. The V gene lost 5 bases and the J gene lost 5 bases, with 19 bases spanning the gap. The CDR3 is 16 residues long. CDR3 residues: CASSTQVQVADNEQFF. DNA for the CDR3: TGTGCCAGCAGCACACAGGTCCAGGTGGCGGACAATGAGCAGTTCTTC.

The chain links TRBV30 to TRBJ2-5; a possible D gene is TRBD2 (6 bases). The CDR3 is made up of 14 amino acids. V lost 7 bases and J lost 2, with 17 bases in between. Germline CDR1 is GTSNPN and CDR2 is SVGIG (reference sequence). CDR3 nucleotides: TGTGCCTTTATGCCCGGGACTCCTCAAGAGACCCAGTACTTC. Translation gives CAFMPGTPQETQYF. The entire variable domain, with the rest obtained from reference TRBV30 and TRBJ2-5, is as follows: SQTIHQWPATLVQPVGSPLSLECTVEGTSNPNLYWYRQAAGRGLQLLFYSVGIGQISSEVPQNLSASRPQDRQFILSSKKLLLSDSGFYLCAFMPGTPQETQYFGPGTRLLVL.

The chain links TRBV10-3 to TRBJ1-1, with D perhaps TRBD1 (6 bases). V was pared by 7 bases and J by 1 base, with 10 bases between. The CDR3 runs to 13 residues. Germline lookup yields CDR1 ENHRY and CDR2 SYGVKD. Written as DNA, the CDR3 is TGTGCCATCACTCGACAGGAGAACACTGAAGCTTTCTTT. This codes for CAITRQENTEAFF.

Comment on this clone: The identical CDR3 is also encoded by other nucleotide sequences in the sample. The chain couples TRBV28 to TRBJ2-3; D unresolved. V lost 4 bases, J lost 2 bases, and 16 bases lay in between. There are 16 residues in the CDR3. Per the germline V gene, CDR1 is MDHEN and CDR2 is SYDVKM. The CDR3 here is CASSSPASGSTDTQYF. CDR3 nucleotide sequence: TGTGCCAGCAGTTCGCCAGCTTCCGGGTCCACAGATACGCAGTATTTT.

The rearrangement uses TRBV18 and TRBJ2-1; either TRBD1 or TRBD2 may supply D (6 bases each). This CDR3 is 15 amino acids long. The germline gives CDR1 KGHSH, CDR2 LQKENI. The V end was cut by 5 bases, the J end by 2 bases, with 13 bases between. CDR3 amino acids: CASSSQGGTYNEQFF. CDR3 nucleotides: TGTGCCAGCTCATCCCAAGGGGGGACCTACAATGAGCAGTTCTTC.

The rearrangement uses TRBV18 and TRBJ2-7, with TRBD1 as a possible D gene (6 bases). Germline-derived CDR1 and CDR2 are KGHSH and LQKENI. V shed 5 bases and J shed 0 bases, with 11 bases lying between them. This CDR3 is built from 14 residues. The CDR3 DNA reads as TGTGCCAGCTCAGCCAACAGGGACTCCTACGAGCAGTACTTC. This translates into CASSANRDSYEQYF.

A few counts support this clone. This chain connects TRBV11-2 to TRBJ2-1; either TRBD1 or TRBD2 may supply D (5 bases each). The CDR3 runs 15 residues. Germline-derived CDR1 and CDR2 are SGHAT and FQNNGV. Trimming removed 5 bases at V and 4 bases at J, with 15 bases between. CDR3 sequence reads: CASSPPGTLYNEQFF. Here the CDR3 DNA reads TGTGCCAGCAGCCCGCCAGGGACGTTGTACAATGAGCAGTTCTTC. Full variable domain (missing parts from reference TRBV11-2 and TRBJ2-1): EAGVAQSPRYKIIEKRQSVAFWCNPISGHATLYWYQQILGQGPKLLIQFQNNGVVDDSQLPKDRFSAERLKGVDSTLKIQPAKLEDSAVYLCASSPPGTLYNEQFFGPGTRLTVL.

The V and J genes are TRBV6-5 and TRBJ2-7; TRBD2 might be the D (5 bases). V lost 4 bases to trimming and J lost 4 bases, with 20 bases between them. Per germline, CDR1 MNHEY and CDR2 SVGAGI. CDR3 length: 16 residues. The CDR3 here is CASSSASTDWTYEQYF. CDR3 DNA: TGTGCCAGCAGTTCCGCTTCGACGGACTGGACTTACGAGCAGTACTTC.

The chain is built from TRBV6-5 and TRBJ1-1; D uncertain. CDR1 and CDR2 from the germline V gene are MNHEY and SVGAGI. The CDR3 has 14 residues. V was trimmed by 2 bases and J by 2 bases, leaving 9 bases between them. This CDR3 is CASSYDGYNTEAFF. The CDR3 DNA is TGTGCCAGCAGTTACGACGGATACAACACTGAAGCTTTCTTT.

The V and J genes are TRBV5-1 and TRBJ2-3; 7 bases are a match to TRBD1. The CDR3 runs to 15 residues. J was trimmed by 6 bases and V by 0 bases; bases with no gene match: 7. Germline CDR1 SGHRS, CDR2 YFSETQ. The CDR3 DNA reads TGCGCCAGCAGCTTGGGACAGGGTGCTCAGGATACGCAGTATTTT. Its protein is CASSLGQGAQDTQYF. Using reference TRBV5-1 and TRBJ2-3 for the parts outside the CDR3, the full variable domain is KAGVTQTPRYLIKTRGQQVTLSCSPISGHRSVSWYQQTPGQGLQFLFEYFSETQRNKGNFPGRFSGRQFSNSRSEMNVSTLELGDSALYLCASSLGQGAQDTQYFGPGTRLTVL.

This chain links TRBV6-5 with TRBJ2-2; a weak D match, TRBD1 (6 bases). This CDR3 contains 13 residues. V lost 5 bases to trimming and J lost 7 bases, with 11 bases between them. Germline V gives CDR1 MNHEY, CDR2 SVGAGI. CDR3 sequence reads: CASSPGAFGELFF. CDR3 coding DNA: TGTGCCAGCAGTCCAGGGGCTTTCGGGGAGCTGTTTTTT.